This T cell receptor beta chain originates from a study of regulatory T cells in long-lasting Graves disease. Study-level background: To qualify as persistent, Graves' disease required over 5 years of antithyroid drugs with positive TSH receptor antibodies.

Sequencing libraries for TCR beta were prepared with iRepertoire HTBI primers and Arm-PCR of CDR3 regions. TCRdb analysed the multiplex PCR reads with MiXCR anew, one entry per CDR3 protein. The sample holds under 500,000 distinct CDR3 sequences; around 21% are singletons and the top ten take 20% to 25%. The V end lost 3 bases, the J end lost 6 bases, and 4 bases lay between the germline ends. The CDR3 runs 11 residues. Study-wide results and caveats: Persistent Graves' patients had lower TCR diversity than newly diagnosed ones. Comparison showed that persistent patients shared more public clonotypes (fewer than 3,000) than new patients (966).

Time point noted: persistent/refractory GD, antithyroid drugs over 5 years with positive TRAb. The TCR library was made from RNA extracted from PBMCs. A volume of around 8.7 milliliters of peripheral blood was collected in EDTA tubes. In this sample, this clonotype turned up a few times. Its antigen is currently unknown. The origin of this receptor is a female donor with Graves disease. Sequencing used peripheral blood mononuclear cells (PBMCs), obtained when the disease was refractory, from a patient treated with antithyroid drugs. The V gene is TRBV12-3 or TRBV12-4, the J gene TRBJ2-3; D ambiguous. CDR3 protein: CASSLLDTQYF. For the CDR3, the DNA is TGTGCCAGCAGTTTGTTGGATACGCAGTATTTT.